Listed below are T cell receptor beta chains from one sample, sequenced in a study of CD8 T cells in ankylosing spondylitis. TCRdb re-called the 5' RACE reads with MiXCR, one entry per CDR3 protein. This table has 220,000 or so distinct CDR3 sequences, approximately 16% appearing once. The specimen was blood, either unsorted or a sorted T cell fraction (not recorded which). The receptors derive from a male donor with ankylosing spondylitis. The CDR3 runs from the conserved cysteine through the conserved F or W. The order of the fields is D gene, J gene, V gene, clone size, CDR3 protein, CDR3 DNA. The D gene is left open where the match is weak. Not every row has a clone size; where given, it reads once, few, many or a size class.

. | TRBJ2-2 | TRBV12-3/TRBV12-4 | . | CASSPIGVRGGELFF | TGTGCCAGCAGCCCCATAGGGGTACGTGGCGGGGAGCTGTTTTTT
TRBD1 | TRBJ1-3 | TRBV11-2 | . | CASSLDWDRSSGNTIYF | TGTGCCAGCAGCTTAGATTGGGACAGAAGCTCTGGAAACACCATATATTTT
. | TRBJ2-1 | TRBV7-2 | . | CASSLLGNWNEQFF | TGTGCCAGCAGCTTATTGGGCAACTGGAATGAGCAGTTCTTC
. | TRBJ2-1 | TRBV3-1 | few | CASSQRGGFSYNEQFF | TGTGCCAGCAGCCAACGAGGAGGGTTCTCCTACAATGAGCAGTTCTTC
TRBD2 | TRBJ2-5 | TRBV6-1 | . | CASSALSGGQETQYF | TGTGCCAGCAGTGCCCTATCGGGGGGACAAGAGACCCAGTACTTC
. | TRBJ2-3 | TRBV6-2/TRBV6-3 | . | CASSLLLSTDTQYF | TGTGCCAGCAGCCTTCTCCTCAGCACAGATACGCAGTATTTT
TRBD1 | TRBJ2-1 | TRBV7-9 | . | CASSSGQGVRYNEQFF | TGTGCCAGCAGCTCGGGACAGGGGGTGCGTTACAATGAGCAGTTCTTC
TRBD1 | TRBJ1-1 | TRBV4-1 | . | CASSQFAGTVNTEAFF | TGCGCCAGCAGCCAATTTGCCGGGACAGTGAACACTGAAGCTTTCTTT
. | TRBJ2-1 | TRBV5-1 | . | CASSLTGPGYNEQFF | TGCGCCAGCAGCTTGACAGGGCCAGGGTACAATGAGCAGTTCTTC
. | TRBJ2-1 | TRBV6-1 | few | CASSEAPQDWDEQFF | TGTGCCAGCAGTGAAGCCCCACAGGACTGGGATGAGCAGTTCTTC
TRBD2 | TRBJ2-1 | TRBV7-9 | many | CASSFGGSSYNEQFF | TGTGCCAGCAGCTTCGGCGGGAGCTCCTACAATGAGCAGTTCTTC
. | TRBJ2-7 | TRBV7-2 | . | CASSPRDAVYEQYF | TGTGCCAGCAGCCCCCGGGACGCCGTCTACGAGCAGTACTTC
. | TRBJ2-5 | TRBV29-1 | . | CSVESGLKETQYF | TGCAGCGTTGAGTCGGGACTTAAGGAGACCCAGTACTTC
TRBD1 | TRBJ2-1 | TRBV7-8 | many | CASSQTGGYNEQFF | TGTGCCAGCAGCCAGACAGGGGGTTACAATGAGCAGTTCTTC
. | TRBJ2-2 | TRBV6-2/TRBV6-3 | . | CASSYFIRTGELFF | TGTGCCAGCAGTTATTTTATCAGAACCGGGGAGCTGTTTTTT
TRBD2 | TRBJ2-3 | TRBV3-1 | . | CASSLVISGGSTDTQYF | TGTGCCAGCAGCCTCGTTATTAGCGGGGGGAGCACAGATACGCAGTATTTT
. | TRBJ2-1 | TRBV7-9 | many | CASSFNNEQFF | TGTGCCAGCAGCTTTAACAATGAGCAGTTCTTC
. | TRBJ2-7 | TRBV5-1 | . | CASSLGVGLGEAYEQYF | TGCGCCAGCAGCTTAGGTGTAGGTTTGGGGGAAGCCTACGAGCAGTACTTC
. | TRBJ2-5 | TRBV3-1 | many | CASSQEAFETQYF | TGTGCCAGCAGCCAAGAGGCATTTGAGACCCAGTACTTC
. | TRBJ1-1 | TRBV5-1 | many | CASSLGPGAEAFF | TGCGCCAGCAGCTTGGGTCCAGGGGCTGAAGCTTTCTTT
. | TRBJ2-4 | TRBV20-1 | few | CSARVPDGNIQYF | TGCAGTGCTAGGGTCCCGGACGGAAACATTCAGTACTTC
. | TRBJ2-5 | TRBV9 | few | CASSVVVGETQYF | TGTGCCAGCAGCGTGGTGGTTGGGGAGACCCAGTACTTC
. | TRBJ1-2 | TRBV7-9 | few | CASSLTPQTDNYGYTF | TGTGCCAGCAGCTTAACGCCCCAGACTGATAACTATGGCTACACCTTC
. | TRBJ2-2 | TRBV4-2 | few | CASMGHKNTGELFF | TGTGCCAGCATGGGACATAAGAACACCGGGGAGCTGTTTTTT
. | TRBJ2-7 | TRBV4-1 | . | CASSSEAEKRVEQYF | TGCGCCAGCAGCTCCGAGGCCGAAAAACGTGTCGAGCAGTACTTC
TRBD1 | TRBJ1-2 | TRBV29-1 | . | CSGDSGTGDYGYTF | TGCAGCGGTGATTCCGGGACAGGAGACTATGGCTACACCTTC
. | TRBJ2-6 | TRBV7-9 | . | CASASAIDRAGANVLTF | TGTGCCAGCGCGTCGGCAATAGACAGAGCTGGGGCCAACGTCCTGACTTTC
. | TRBJ2-3 | TRBV29-1 | . | CSVEALDSNTQYF | TGCAGCGTTGAAGCCTTGGACTCTAATACGCAGTATTTT
TRBD1 | TRBJ2-7 | TRBV10-3 | few | CAIRPGQGYEQYF | TGTGCCATCAGACCGGGACAGGGGTACGAGCAGTACTTC
TRBD2 | TRBJ2-3 | TRBV2 | few | CASSGSSGLAGDTQYF | TGTGCCAGCAGTGGGAGTAGCGGGTTAGCAGGGGATACGCAGTATTTT
. | TRBJ2-1 | TRBV28 | . | CASTPGGGGIYNEQFF | TGTGCCAGCACCCCTGGGGGAGGGGGTATATACAATGAGCAGTTCTTC
. | TRBJ2-5 | TRBV11-2 | . | CASSLGVGGRETQYF | TGTGCCAGCAGCTTAGGTGTAGGGGGGCGAGAGACCCAGTACTTC
. | TRBJ1-1 | TRBV20-1 | . | CSASIGDTEAFF | TGCAGTGCTAGTATAGGTGACACTGAAGCTTTCTTT
TRBD1 | TRBJ2-5 | TRBV5-1 | few | CASSLEHSRTGSGETQYF | TGCGCCAGCAGCTTGGAGCATAGCAGGACAGGGAGTGGAGAGACCCAGTACTTC
TRBD2 | TRBJ2-7 | TRBV11-2 | . | CASSPQTSGSSYEQYF | TGTGCCAGCAGCCCTCAGACTAGCGGGAGCTCCTACGAGCAGTACTTC
. | TRBJ2-7 | TRBV27 | few | CASSLIGHEQYF | TGTGCCAGCAGTTTAATAGGGCACGAGCAGTACTTC
. | TRBJ2-1 | TRBV12-3/TRBV12-4 | many | CASSWGFDEQFF | TGTGCCAGCAGTTGGGGATTCGATGAGCAGTTCTTC
. | TRBJ2-1 | TRBV24-1 | . | CATSVSGYNEQFF | TGTGCCACCAGTGTATCGGGATACAATGAGCAGTTCTTC
. | TRBJ2-1 | TRBV12-3/TRBV12-4 | . | CASSLSGWGNEQFF | TGTGCCAGCAGTTTGAGCGGGTGGGGCAATGAGCAGTTCTTC
. | TRBJ2-3 | TRBV10-2 | . | CASSVTSYTDTQYF | TGCGCCAGCAGTGTGACTTCGTACACAGATACGCAGTATTTT
TRBD1 | TRBJ2-1 | TRBV29-1 | many | CSASGTDYNEQFF | TGCAGCGCCTCCGGGACAGACTACAATGAGCAGTTCTTC
TRBD1 | TRBJ2-2 | TRBV27 | many | CASSLDRGAGELFF | TGTGCCAGCAGTTTAGACAGGGGGGCCGGGGAGCTGTTTTTT
. | TRBJ2-1 | TRBV15 | few | CATSGSGNEQFF | TGTGCCACCAGTGGTAGCGGCAATGAGCAGTTCTTC
TRBD2 | TRBJ2-7 | TRBV7-9 | few | CASSPAGGEPYEQYF | TGTGCCAGCAGCCCGGCTGGGGGGGAACCCTACGAGCAGTACTTC
TRBD2 | TRBJ2-1 | TRBV19 | . | CASSTSTSGGPEQFF | TGTGCCAGTAGTACGTCGACTAGCGGGGGACCTGAGCAGTTCTTC
TRBD2 | TRBJ2-3 | TRBV20-1 | . | CSARGQAGGFPDTQYF | TGCAGTGCAAGAGGCCAGGCGGGGGGGTTCCCAGATACGCAGTATTTT
. | TRBJ2-1 | TRBV12-3/TRBV12-4 | many | CASSLVPLAKGNEQFF | TGTGCCAGCAGTTTAGTGCCCCTAGCGAAGGGCAATGAGCAGTTCTTC
. | TRBJ2-7 | TRBV5-8 | . | CASIPSYPYFDEQYF | TGTGCCAGCATCCCGAGTTACCCCTACTTCGACGAGCAGTACTTC
TRBD1 | TRBJ1-4 | TRBV12-3/TRBV12-4 | . | CASSLGTEPEKLFF | TGTGCCAGCAGTTTGGGGACAGAGCCTGAAAAACTGTTTTTT
. | TRBJ2-1 | TRBV7-9 | few | CASSLPASNNEQFF | TGTGCCAGCAGCTTACCGGCTAGCAACAATGAGCAGTTCTTC
. | TRBJ1-1 | TRBV5-1 | many | CASSHSYPKKKGTEAFF | TGCGCCAGCAGCCATAGCTATCCTAAGAAAAAAGGCACTGAAGCTTTCTTT
. | TRBJ1-6 | TRBV9 | . | CASSPTPGTEYYNSPLHF | TGTGCCAGCAGCCCTACCCCTGGGACGGAGTACTATAATTCACCCCTCCACTTT
. | TRBJ2-7 | TRBV10-3 | few | CASSESPQQEFPYEQYF | TGTGCCAGCAGTGAGTCCCCCCAACAAGAGTTCCCCTACGAGCAGTACTTC
. | TRBJ2-7 | TRBV4-2 | many | CASSQDPAGAAHEQYF | TGTGCCAGCAGCCAAGATCCGGCAGGGGCAGCCCACGAGCAGTACTTC
TRBD2 | TRBJ2-5 | TRBV11-2 | few | CASSTLSGGGAQETQYF | TGTGCCAGCAGCACCCTCAGCGGGGGGGGTGCCCAAGAGACCCAGTACTTC
. | TRBJ1-1 | TRBV5-1 | few | CASSLVSGAGAFF | TGCGCCAGCAGCTTGGTATCGGGGGCGGGAGCTTTCTTT
. | TRBJ2-7 | TRBV7-9 | few | CASSPTGYYEQYF | TGTGCCAGCAGCCCAACCGGGTACTACGAGCAGTACTTC